The source of this T cell receptor beta chain is a study of metastatic and nonmetastatic thyroid tumors. Study results and limitations: TCR beta diversity was reportedly significantly higher in malignant thyroid tumors than benign nodules, in blood and tumor.

There are 15 residues in the CDR3. Trimming at V came to 2 bases and at J to 9 bases, leaving 7 bases not matched to a gene. Germline V lookup: CDR1 SGHDT, CDR2 YYEEEE. Using MiXCR, TCRdb reanalyzed the PCR reads. The sample has around 6,100 clones, 25% to 30% seen once. Thyroid surgery took place with no prior treatment in any patient. On this clone: The antigen is unknown.

The sample consisted of adjacent normal tissue. The chain recombines TRBV5-6 with TRBJ1-6, with 8 bases identical to TRBD1. The clonotype was recovered from a female donor with papillary thyroid cancer or a benign thyroid nodule (not recorded which). Some clones in this sample may be carry-over from other donors' samples. CDR3 amino acids: CASSFGAGGTSPLHF. For the CDR3, the DNA is TGTGCCAGCAGCTTTGGGGCAGGGGGCACTTCACCCCTCCACTTT.